This T cell receptor (beta chain) was captured in a study of blood T cell repertoires in COVID-19. Original analysis: For nucleated cells, counts were estimated from reference gene primer amplification. Some clones are missing from TCRdb's copy, which holds only in-frame ones; the method was immunoSEQ multiplex PCR. That table gives V, J and clone size, and the DNA gave D and trimming. Altogether about 140,000 clones are present, approximately 88% being singletons, with the ten largest covering more than 9%. CDR3 length: 14 amino acids. Deletions cut 5 bases from V and 8 bases from J, with 18 bases between. Per germline, CDR1 LNHDA and CDR2 SQIVND (reference sequence).

The chain recombines TRBV19 with TRBJ1-2, with a weak D call TRBD1 (5 bases). The receptor was derived from a man between 60 and 75 years old with active or convalescent COVID-19. Sequenced sample: peripheral blood. DNA of the CDR3: TGTGCCAGTAGTCTCCCTAGGGGAATTGGCGGCTACACCTTC. Protein sequence: CASSLPRGIGGYTF.